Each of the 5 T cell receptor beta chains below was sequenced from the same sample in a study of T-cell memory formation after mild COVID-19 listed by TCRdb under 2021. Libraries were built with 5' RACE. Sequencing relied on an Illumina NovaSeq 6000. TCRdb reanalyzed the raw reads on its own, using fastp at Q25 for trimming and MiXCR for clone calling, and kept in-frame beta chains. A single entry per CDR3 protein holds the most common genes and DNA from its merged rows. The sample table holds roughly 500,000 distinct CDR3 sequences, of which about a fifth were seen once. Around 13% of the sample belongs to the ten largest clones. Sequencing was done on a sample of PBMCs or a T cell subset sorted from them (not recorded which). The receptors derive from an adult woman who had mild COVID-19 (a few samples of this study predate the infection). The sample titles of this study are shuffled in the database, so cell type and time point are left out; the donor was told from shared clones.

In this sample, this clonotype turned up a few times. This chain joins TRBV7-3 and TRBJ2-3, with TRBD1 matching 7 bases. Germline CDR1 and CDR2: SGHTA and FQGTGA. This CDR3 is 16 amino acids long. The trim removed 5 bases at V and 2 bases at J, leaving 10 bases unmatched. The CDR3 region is CASSRGQATDTDTQYF. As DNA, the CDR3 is TGTGCCAGCAGCCGAGGACAGGCTACCGACACAGATACGCAGTATTTT.

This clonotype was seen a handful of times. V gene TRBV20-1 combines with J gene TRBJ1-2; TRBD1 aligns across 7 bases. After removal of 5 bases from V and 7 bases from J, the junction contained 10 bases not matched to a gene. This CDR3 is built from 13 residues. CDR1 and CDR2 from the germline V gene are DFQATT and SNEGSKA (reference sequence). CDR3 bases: TGCAGTGCTGTGGACAGGCCAAGAGGTGGCTACACCTTC. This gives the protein CSAVDRPRGGYTF.

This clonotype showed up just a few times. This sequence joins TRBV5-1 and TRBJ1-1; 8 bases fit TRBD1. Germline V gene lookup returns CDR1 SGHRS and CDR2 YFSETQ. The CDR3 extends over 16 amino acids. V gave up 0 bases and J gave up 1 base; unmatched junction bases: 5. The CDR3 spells CASSLATGEGNTEAFF. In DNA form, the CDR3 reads TGCGCCAGCAGCTTGGCGACAGGGGAGGGGAACACTGAAGCTTTCTTT.

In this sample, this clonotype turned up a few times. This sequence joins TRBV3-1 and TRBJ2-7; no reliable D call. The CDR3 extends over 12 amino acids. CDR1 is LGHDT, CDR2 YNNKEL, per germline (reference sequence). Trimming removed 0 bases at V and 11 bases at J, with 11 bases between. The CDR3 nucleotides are TGTGCCAGCAGCCAAGAATGGTCAGAAAAGTACTTC. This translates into CASSQEWSEKYF.

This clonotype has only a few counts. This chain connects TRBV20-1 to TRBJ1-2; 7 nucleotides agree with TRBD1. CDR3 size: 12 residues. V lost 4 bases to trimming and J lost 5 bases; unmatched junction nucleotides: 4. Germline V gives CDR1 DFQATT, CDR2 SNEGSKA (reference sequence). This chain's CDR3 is CSANWDSYGYTF. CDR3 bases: TGCAGTGCTAATTGGGACAGTTATGGCTACACCTTC.